The rows below give T cell receptor beta chains drawn from one sample of a study of blood T cells in healthy people across ages. MiXCR was run by TCRdb on the 5' RACE reads, yielding one entry per CDR3 protein. The data show 1.8 million or so distinct CDR3 sequences, roughly two fifths seen once. Sequenced input: blood. The receptors derive from a human donor in good health. Both conserved end residues are part of each CDR3. D genes are given only for firm matches. The size field is filled for only some rows; it gives once, few, many or a size class.

v_call,clone_size,j_call,d_call,cdr3_aa,cdr3_nt
TRBV9,NA,TRBJ2-7,TRBD1,CASSAGDSTPTYEQYF,TGTGCCAGCAGCGCAGGGGACAGTACCCCAACCTACGAGCAGTACTTC
TRBV7-2,NA,TRBJ2-3,NA,CASSPQLTGRGDTQYF,TGTGCCAGCAGCCCCCAACTCACGGGGAGAGGAGATACGCAGTATTTT
TRBV29-1,NA,TRBJ2-5,TRBD1,CSVDRIGGASTQYF,TGCAGCGTTGATCGCATAGGGGGCGCTTCGACCCAGTACTTC
TRBV5-1,few,TRBJ2-1,NA,CASSSQGGVDYEQFF,TGCGCCAGCAGCTCACAGGGGGGGGTGGATTACGAGCAGTTCTTC
TRBV5-1,few,TRBJ2-1,TRBD1,CASTVAGTGILGDEQFF,TGCGCCAGCACAGTAGCCGGGACAGGGATTTTAGGGGATGAGCAGTTCTTC
TRBV6-5,NA,TRBJ2-7,TRBD1,CASSYSRGLDEQYF,TGTGCCAGCAGTTACAGCAGGGGGCTTGACGAGCAGTACTTC
TRBV12-5,NA,TRBJ1-2,NA,CASGLTPDSLNYGYTF,TGTGCTAGTGGTTTGACTCCGGACAGTCTGAACTATGGCTACACCTTC
TRBV7-2,NA,TRBJ2-5,NA,CASSLGSAQETQYF,TGTGCCAGCAGCTTAGGGTCCGCCCAAGAGACCCAGTACTTC
TRBV18,NA,TRBJ2-5,NA,CASSPPLVIVQETQYF,TGTGCCAGCTCACCACCCTTAGTTATCGTCCAAGAGACCCAGTACTTC
TRBV27,few,TRBJ1-5,NA,CASSLRTANQPQHF,TGTGCCAGCAGTTTAAGGACAGCGAATCAGCCCCAGCATTTT
TRBV3-1,NA,TRBJ1-2,TRBD1,CASSQVTGKEYGYTF,TGTGCCAGCAGCCAAGTGACAGGGAAGGAGTATGGCTACACCTTC
TRBV19,many,TRBJ2-3,TRBD2,CASSPLGRGNTDTQYF,TGTGCCAGTAGTCCCCTTGGGCGGGGGAACACAGATACGCAGTATTTT
TRBV3-1,few,TRBJ2-7,TRBD2,CASNQDRSGLAIGEQYF,TGTGCCAGCAACCAAGATCGGTCAGGACTAGCTATCGGCGAGCAGTACTTC
TRBV4-2,NA,TRBJ2-5,NA,CASSQEGRNNEQYF,TGTGCCAGCAGCCAAGAGGGAAGAAACAATGAGCAGTACTTC
TRBV12-3/TRBV12-4,many,TRBJ2-5,TRBD1,CASSQSGQAQFWGTQYF,TGTGCCAGCAGTCAATCGGGACAGGCTCAATTCTGGGGGACCCAGTACTTC
TRBV5-6,few,TRBJ2-1,NA,CASSWVAGDEQFF,TGTGCCAGCAGCTGGGTGGCAGGGGATGAGCAGTTCTTC
TRBV2,NA,TRBJ2-7,NA,CASREGETRYEQYF,TGTGCCAGCAGGGAAGGGGAGACGCGCTACGAGCAGTACTTC
TRBV11-2,NA,TRBJ2-7,TRBD1,CASSLNRGNYEQYF,TGTGCCAGCAGCTTAAACAGGGGCAACTACGAGCAGTACTTC
TRBV4-3,NA,TRBJ2-7,NA,CASSQVHSADYSYEQYF,TGCGCCAGCAGCCAAGTGCACAGTGCAGATTACTCCTACGAGCAGTACTTC
TRBV9,NA,TRBJ2-3,NA,CASSVGSGSDTQYF,TGTGCCAGCAGCGTTGGGTCGGGTTCAGATACGCAGTATTTT
TRBV7-2,NA,TRBJ1-2,TRBD1,CASSPGQGFNGYTF,TGTGCCAGCAGCCCGGGACAGGGGTTTAATGGCTACACCTTC
TRBV6-2/TRBV6-3,NA,TRBJ2-7,NA,CASSPLGFVQGDSYNEQYF,TGTGCCAGCAGTCCCCTCGGCTTTGTCCAGGGAGACTCCTACAATGAGCAGTACTTC
TRBV7-9,NA,TRBJ2-7,NA,CASSMDTTYEQYF,TGTGCCAGCAGCATGGACACCACCTACGAGCAGTACTTC
TRBV3-1,NA,TRBJ1-6,TRBD1,CASSQFGDSNSPLHF,TGTGCCAGCAGCCAATTTGGGGACAGTAATTCACCCCTCCACTTT
TRBV4-3,few,TRBJ1-2,NA,CASSHSTETDFYGYTF,TGCGCCAGCAGCCATTCCACCGAGACCGACTTCTATGGCTACACCTTC
TRBV14,few,TRBJ1-1,NA,CASSQPWGRGRPTEAFF,TGTGCCAGCAGCCAACCATGGGGAAGAGGGCGTCCCACTGAAGCTTTCTTT
TRBV9,NA,TRBJ2-7,NA,CASSVDWGLSYEQYF,TGTGCCAGCAGCGTAGATTGGGGGCTTAGCTACGAGCAGTACTTC
TRBV6-5,NA,TRBJ1-1,NA,CARSYKGNTEAFF,TGTGCCCGCAGTTACAAAGGGAACACTGAAGCTTTCTTT
TRBV11-1,NA,TRBJ2-1,NA,CASSPGANEQFF,TGTGCCAGCAGTCCAGGGGCTAATGAGCAGTTCTTC
TRBV6-1,NA,TRBJ2-3,TRBD2,CASSRASGGFTDTQYF,TGTGCCAGCAGTCGGGCTAGCGGGGGGTTCACAGATACGCAGTATTTT
TRBV25-1,once,TRBJ1-2,NA,CASREDRLNGYTF,TGTGCCAGCAGGGAGGACCGGCTAAATGGCTACACCTTC
TRBV29-1,NA,TRBJ1-1,NA,CSVLGTANTEAFF,TGCAGCGTTCTGGGGACGGCAAACACTGAAGCTTTCTTT
TRBV24-1,NA,TRBJ2-7,NA,CATSEANNYEQYF,TGTGCCACCAGTGAGGCAAACAACTACGAGCAGTACTTC
TRBV7-9,NA,TRBJ2-4,TRBD2,CASSLAISGDLAKNIQYF,TGTGCCAGCAGCTTAGCTATTAGCGGGGACCTAGCCAAAAACATTCAGTACTTC
TRBV7-2,NA,TRBJ2-5,TRBD2,CASSRGTSAEETQYF,TGTGCCAGCAGCCGCGGGACTAGCGCTGAAGAGACCCAGTACTTC
TRBV6-2/TRBV6-3,few,TRBJ2-5,NA,CASSTLGTRGETQYF,TGTGCCAGCAGTACCCTCGGGACCCGGGGGGAGACCCAGTACTTC
TRBV7-9,NA,TRBJ1-6,NA,CASSLRRGPSPLHF,TGTGCCAGCAGCTTGAGGAGGGGTCCTTCACCCCTCCACTTT
TRBV20-1,NA,TRBJ2-1,NA,CSAPDGRRSSYNEQFF,TGCAGTGCCCCGGACGGGCGGAGGAGCTCCTACAATGAGCAGTTCTTC
TRBV29-1,few,TRBJ1-2,NA,CSVPEEEPPYGYTF,TGCAGCGTCCCGGAGGAGGAACCACCTTATGGCTACACCTTC
TRBV6-1,NA,TRBJ2-1,NA,CASSLLKYQYNEQFF,TGTGCCAGCAGTCTTTTGAAATATCAATACAATGAGCAGTTCTTC
TRBV12-5,NA,TRBJ1-6,TRBD1,CASGLQAGQYNSPLHF,TGTGCTAGTGGTTTGCAGGCGGGACAGTATAATTCACCCCTCCACTTT
TRBV27,NA,TRBJ1-2,NA,CASSFQGSHYGYTF,TGTGCCAGCAGTTTTCAGGGGTCGCACTATGGCTACACCTTC
TRBV3-1,NA,TRBJ2-4,TRBD2,CASSHGRDGGDGNIQYF,TGTGCCAGCAGCCATGGACGGGACGGGGGGGATGGAAACATTCAGTACTTC
TRBV5-1,NA,TRBJ1-2,NA,CASSLIRAEGYTF,TGCGCCAGCAGCTTAATCAGGGCGGAGGGCTACACCTTC
TRBV3-1,NA,TRBJ2-1,NA,CASSQDTEGPSGNEQFF,TGTGCCAGCAGCCAAGATACAGAGGGACCCTCGGGGAATGAGCAGTTCTTC
TRBV7-2,NA,TRBJ2-1,NA,CASSASPGGGEQFF,TGTGCCAGTAGCGCAAGTCCCGGGGGAGGTGAGCAGTTCTTC
TRBV20-1,NA,TRBJ1-2,TRBD1,CSARDLRTGADGYTF,TGCAGTGCTAGAGATCTGAGGACAGGGGCCGATGGCTACACCTTC
TRBV12-5,NA,TRBJ2-5,TRBD2,CASGLVERGETQYF,TGTGCTAGTGGTTTGGTTGAGCGGGGAGAGACCCAGTACTTC